The present TCR beta chain was sequenced within a study of blood T cell repertoires in COVID-19. Study as a whole: The analysed material was cDNA or gDNA that came from T cells, B-cell-depleted T cells, or PBMCs.

The V and J ends lost 4 bases and 12 bases, in that order; junction bases with no gene match: 8. CDR1 is SGHVS, CDR2 FQNEAQ, per germline. This CDR3 is built from 15 residues. Data came from immunoSEQ multiplex PCR; TCRdb stores just in-frame clones and leaves some out. The sample gives 180,000 or so clones, approximately 80% of which show up once; 11% is in the top ten. This chain uses TRBV7-8 with TRBJ2-1; the match to TRBD2 covers 14 bases. The sequence was obtained from a man aged 50 or older who had recovered from COVID-19. Input material: PBMCs or T cells enriched from blood (not recorded which). DNA for the CDR3: TGTGCCAGCAGCTCCCGACTAGCGGGGGGGGAGGGGCAGTTCTTC. Residues: CASSSRLAGGEGQFF.